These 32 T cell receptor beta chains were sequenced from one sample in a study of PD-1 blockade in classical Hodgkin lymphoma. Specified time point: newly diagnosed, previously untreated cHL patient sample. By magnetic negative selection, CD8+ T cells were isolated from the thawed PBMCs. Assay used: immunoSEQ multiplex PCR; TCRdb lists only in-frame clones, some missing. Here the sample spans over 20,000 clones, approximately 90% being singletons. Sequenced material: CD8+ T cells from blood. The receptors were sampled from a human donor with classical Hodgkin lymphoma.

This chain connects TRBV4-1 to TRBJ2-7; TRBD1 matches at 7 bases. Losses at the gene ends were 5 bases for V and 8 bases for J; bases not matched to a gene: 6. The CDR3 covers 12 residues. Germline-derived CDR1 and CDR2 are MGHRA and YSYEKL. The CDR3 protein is CASSKRTGQQYF. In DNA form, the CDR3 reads TGCGCCAGCAGCAAACGGACAGGCCAGCAGTACTTC.

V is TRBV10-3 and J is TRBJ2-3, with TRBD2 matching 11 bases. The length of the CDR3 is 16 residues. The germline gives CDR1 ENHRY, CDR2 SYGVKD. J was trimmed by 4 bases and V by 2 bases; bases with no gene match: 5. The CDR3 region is CAISETTSGGADTQYF. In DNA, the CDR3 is TGTGCCATCAGTGAGACTACTAGCGGGGGCGCAGATACGCAGTATTTT.

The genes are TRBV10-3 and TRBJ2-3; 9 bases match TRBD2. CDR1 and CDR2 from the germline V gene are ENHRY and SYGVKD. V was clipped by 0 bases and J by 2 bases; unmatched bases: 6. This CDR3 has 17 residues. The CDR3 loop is CAISESASGGPTDTQYF. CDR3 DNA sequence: TGTGCCATCAGTGAGTCGGCAAGCGGGGGGCCCACAGATACGCAGTATTTT.

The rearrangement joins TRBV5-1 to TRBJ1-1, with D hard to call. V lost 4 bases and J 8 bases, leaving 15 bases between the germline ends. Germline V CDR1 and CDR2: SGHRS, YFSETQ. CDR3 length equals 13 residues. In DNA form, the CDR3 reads TGCGCCAGCAGCCTACTCGGGGATCGGGAAGCTTTCTTT. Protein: CASSLLGDREAFF. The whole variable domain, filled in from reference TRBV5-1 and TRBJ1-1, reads KAGVTQTPRYLIKTRGQQVTLSCSPISGHRSVSWYQQTPGQGLQFLFEYFSETQRNKGNFPGRFSGRQFSNSRSEMNVSTLELGDSALYLCASSLLGDREAFFGQGTRLTVV.

This CDR3 is CATSGGTSASYEQYF. The CDR3 nucleotides are TGTGCCACCAGCGGAGGGACTAGCGCTTCCTACGAGCAGTACTTC. The chain joins TRBV15 to TRBJ2-7; the match to TRBD2 covers 10 bases. Looked up from germline, CDR1 is LNHNV and CDR2 is YYDKDF (reference sequence). V dropped 5 bases and J dropped 1; count of bases not matched to a gene: 5. The length of the CDR3 is 15 residues. Together with reference TRBV15 and TRBJ2-7, the CDR3 gives the full variable domain: DAMVIQNPRYQVTQFGKPVTLSCSQTLNHNVMYWYQQKSSQAPKLLFHYYDKDFNNEADTPDNFQSRRPNTSFCFLDIRSPGLGDTAMYLCATSGGTSASYEQYFGPGTRLTVT.

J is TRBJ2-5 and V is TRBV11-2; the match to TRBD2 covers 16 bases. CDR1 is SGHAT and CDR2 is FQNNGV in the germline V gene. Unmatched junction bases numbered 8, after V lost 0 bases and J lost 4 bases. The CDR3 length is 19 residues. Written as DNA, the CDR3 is TGTGCCAGCAGCTTAGAATGGGGACTAGCGGGAGGGCTGGTAGAGACCCAGTACTTC. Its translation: CASSLEWGLAGGLVETQYF.

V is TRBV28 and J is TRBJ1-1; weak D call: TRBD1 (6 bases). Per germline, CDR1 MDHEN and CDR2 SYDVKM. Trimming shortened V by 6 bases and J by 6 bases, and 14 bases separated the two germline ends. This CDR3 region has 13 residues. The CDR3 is CASRLTGFPEAFF. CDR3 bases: TGTGCCAGCAGGTTAACAGGGTTTCCTGAAGCTTTCTTT.

DNA of the CDR3: TGTGCCAGCAGTCAGGACGGTAGCTCCTACAATGAGCAGTTCTTC. Amino acids: CASSQDGSSYNEQFF. The rearrangement joins TRBV28 to TRBJ2-1, with D uncertain. This CDR3 has 15 residues. Germline values: CDR1 MDHEN, CDR2 SYDVKM. V lost 5 bases, J lost 0 bases, and 11 bases lay in between.

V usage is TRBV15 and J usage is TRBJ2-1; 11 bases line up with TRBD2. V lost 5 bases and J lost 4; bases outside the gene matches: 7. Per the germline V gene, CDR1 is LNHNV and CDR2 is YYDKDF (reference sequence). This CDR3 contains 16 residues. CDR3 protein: CATSGLLAGEYNEQFF. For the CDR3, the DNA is TGTGCCACCAGCGGGTTACTAGCGGGAGAGTACAATGAGCAGTTCTTC. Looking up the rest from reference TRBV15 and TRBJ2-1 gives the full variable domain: DAMVIQNPRYQVTQFGKPVTLSCSQTLNHNVMYWYQQKSSQAPKLLFHYYDKDFNNEADTPDNFQSRRPNTSFCFLDIRSPGLGDTAMYLCATSGLLAGEYNEQFFGPGTRLTVL.

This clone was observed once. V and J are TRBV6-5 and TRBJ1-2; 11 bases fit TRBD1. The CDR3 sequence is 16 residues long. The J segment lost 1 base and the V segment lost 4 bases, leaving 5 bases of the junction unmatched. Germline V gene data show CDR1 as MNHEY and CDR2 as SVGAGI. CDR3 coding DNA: TGTGCCAGCAGTTCCGGACAGGGGGCCGATAACTATGGCTACACCTTC. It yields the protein CASSSGQGADNYGYTF.

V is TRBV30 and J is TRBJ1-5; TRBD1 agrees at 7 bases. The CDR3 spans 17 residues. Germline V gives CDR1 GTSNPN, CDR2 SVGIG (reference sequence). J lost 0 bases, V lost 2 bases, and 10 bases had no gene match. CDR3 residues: CAWSPGQTAYSNQPQHF. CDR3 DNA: TGTGCCTGGAGTCCGGGACAGACCGCTTATAGCAATCAGCCCCAGCATTTT.

The CDR3 region has the DNA TGTGCCAGCAGCCACGGGGTGTCAGGGTCTGGCGAGCAGTACTTC. This sequence encodes CASSHGVSGSGEQYF. V usage is TRBV7-2 and J usage is TRBJ2-7; D possibly uses TRBD1 or TRBD2 (5 bases each). In germline, CDR1 is SGHTA, CDR2 FQGNSA. This CDR3 spans 15 amino acids. The V end was cut by 5 bases, the J end by 6 bases, with 20 bases between.

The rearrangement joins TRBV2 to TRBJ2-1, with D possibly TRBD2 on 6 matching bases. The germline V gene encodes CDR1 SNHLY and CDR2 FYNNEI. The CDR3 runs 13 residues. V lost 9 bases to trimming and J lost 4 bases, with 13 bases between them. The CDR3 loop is CARGDGGYNEQFF. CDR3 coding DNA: TGTGCCAGAGGGGATGGAGGGTACAATGAGCAGTTCTTC.

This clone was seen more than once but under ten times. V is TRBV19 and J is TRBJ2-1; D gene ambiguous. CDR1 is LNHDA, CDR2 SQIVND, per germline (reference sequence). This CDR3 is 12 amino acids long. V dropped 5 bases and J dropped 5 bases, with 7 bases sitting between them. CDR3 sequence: CASSFRNNEQFF. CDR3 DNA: TGTGCCAGTAGTTTTAGGAACAATGAGCAGTTCTTC.

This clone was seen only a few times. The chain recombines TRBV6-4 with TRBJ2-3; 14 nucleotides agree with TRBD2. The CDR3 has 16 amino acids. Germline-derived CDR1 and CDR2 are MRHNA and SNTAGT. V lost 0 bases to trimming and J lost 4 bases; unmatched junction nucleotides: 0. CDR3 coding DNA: TGTGCCAGCAGTGACTCGACTAGCGGGGGGGCAGATACGCAGTATTTT. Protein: CASSDSTSGGADTQYF.

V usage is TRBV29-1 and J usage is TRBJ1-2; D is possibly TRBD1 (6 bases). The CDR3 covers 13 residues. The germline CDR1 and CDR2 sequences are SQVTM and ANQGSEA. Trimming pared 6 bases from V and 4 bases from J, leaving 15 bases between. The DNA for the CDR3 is TGCAGCGTCCAGAAGGGGGACCTCTATGGCTACACCTTC. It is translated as CSVQKGDLYGYTF.

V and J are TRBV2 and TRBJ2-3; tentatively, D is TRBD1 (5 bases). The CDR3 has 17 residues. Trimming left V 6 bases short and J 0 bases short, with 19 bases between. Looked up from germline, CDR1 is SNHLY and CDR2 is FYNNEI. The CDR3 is CASRESWGGPSTDTQYF. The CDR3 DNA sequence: TGTGCCAGCAGGGAATCCTGGGGCGGTCCCAGCACAGATACGCAGTATTTT.

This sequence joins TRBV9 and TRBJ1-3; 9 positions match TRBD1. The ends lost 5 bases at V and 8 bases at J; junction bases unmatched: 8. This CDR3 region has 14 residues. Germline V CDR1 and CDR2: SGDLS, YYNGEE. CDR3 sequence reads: CASRAGRDRDTIYF. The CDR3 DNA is TGTGCCAGCAGGGCGGGAAGGGACAGGGACACCATATATTTT.

This CDR3 reads CASSETAYQPQHF. CDR3 nucleotide sequence: TGTGCCAGCAGCGAGACAGCTTATCAGCCCCAGCATTTT. V is TRBV9 and J is TRBJ1-5; TRBD1 might be the D (5 bases). Germline V gene sequence: CDR1 SGDLS, CDR2 YYNGEE. The CDR3 runs to 13 residues. Trimming left V 3 bases short and J 5 bases short, with 9 bases between.

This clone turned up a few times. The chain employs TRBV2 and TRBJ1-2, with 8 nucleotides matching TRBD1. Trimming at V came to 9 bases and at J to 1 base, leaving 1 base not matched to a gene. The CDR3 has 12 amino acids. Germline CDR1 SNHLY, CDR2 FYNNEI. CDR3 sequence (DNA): TGTGCCAGACAGGGGGGTAACTATGGCTACACCTTC. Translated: CARQGGNYGYTF.

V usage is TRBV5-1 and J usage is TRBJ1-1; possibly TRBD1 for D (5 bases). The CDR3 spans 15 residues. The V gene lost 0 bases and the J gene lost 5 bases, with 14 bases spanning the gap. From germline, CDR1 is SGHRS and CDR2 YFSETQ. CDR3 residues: CASSLAPDGGTEAFF. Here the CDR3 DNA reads TGCGCCAGCAGCTTGGCGCCGGACGGGGGGACTGAAGCTTTCTTT.

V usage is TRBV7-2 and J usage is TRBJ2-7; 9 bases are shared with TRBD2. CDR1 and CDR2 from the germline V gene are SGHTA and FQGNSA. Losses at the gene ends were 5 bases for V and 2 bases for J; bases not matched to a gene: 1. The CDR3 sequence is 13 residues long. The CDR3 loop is CASSPSGTYEQYF. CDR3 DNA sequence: TGTGCCAGCAGCCCTAGCGGGACCTACGAGCAGTACTTC.

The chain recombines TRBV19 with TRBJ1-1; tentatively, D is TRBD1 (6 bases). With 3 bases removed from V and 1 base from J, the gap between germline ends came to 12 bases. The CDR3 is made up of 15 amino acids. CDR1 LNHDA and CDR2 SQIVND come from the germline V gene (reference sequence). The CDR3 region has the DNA TGTGCCAGTAGTATTCCCCCAGGGGCGAACACTGAAGCTTTCTTT. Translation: CASSIPPGANTEAFF.

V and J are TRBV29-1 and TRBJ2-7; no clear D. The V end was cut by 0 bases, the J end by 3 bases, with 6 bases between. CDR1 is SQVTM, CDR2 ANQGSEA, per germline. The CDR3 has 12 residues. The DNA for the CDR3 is TGCAGCGTTGAAGATCTCGACTACGAGCAGTACTTC. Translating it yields CSVEDLDYEQYF.

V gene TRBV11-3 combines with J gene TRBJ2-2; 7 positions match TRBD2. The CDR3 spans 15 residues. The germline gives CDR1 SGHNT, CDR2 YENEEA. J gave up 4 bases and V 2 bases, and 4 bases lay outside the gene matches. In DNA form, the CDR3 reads TGTGCCAGCAGCTTATCGGGACTATCCACCGGGGAGCTGTTTTTT. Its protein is CASSLSGLSTGELFF.

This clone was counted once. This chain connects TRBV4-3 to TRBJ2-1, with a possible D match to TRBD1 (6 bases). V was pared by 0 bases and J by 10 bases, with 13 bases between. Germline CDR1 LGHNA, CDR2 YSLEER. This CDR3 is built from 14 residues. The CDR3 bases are TGCGCCAGCAGCCAAGAATCGTGGGGGCTGGAGCAGTTCTTC. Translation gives CASSQESWGLEQFF.

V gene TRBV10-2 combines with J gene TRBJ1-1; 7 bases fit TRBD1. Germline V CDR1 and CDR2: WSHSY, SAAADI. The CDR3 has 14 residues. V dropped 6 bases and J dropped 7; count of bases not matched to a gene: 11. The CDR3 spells CASSDGTDGYEAFF. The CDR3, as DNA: TGCGCCAGCAGCGACGGGACAGACGGCTATGAAGCTTTCTTT.

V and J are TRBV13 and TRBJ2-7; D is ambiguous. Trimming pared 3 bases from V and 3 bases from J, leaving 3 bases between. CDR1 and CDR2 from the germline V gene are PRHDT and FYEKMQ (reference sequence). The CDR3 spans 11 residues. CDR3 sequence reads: CASSFGYEQYF. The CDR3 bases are TGTGCCAGCAGCTTTGGCTACGAGCAGTACTTC.

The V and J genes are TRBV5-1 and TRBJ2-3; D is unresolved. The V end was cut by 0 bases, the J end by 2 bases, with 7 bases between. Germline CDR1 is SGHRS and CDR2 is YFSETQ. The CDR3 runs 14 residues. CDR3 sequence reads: CASSLGLTTDTQYF. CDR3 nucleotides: TGCGCCAGCAGCTTGGGACTTACCACAGATACGCAGTATTTT.

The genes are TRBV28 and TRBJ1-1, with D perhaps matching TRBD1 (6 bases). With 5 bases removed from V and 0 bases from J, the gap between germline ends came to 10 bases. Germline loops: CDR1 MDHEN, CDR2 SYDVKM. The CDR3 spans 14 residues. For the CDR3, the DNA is TGTGCCAGCAGTGAAAGACAGGTGAACACTGAAGCTTTCTTT. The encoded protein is CASSERQVNTEAFF. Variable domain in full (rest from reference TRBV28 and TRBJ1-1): DVKVTQSSRYLVKRTGEKVFLECVQDMDHENMFWYRQDPGLGLRLIYFSYDVKMKEKGDIPEGYSVSREKKERFSLILESASTNQTSMYLCASSERQVNTEAFFGQGTRLTVV.

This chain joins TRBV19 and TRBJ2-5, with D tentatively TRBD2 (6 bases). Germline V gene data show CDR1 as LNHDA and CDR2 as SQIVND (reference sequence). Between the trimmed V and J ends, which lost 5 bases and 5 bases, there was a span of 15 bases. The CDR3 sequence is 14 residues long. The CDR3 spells CASSSGGPGETQYF. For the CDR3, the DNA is TGTGCCAGTAGTTCCGGGGGTCCGGGGGAGACCCAGTACTTC.

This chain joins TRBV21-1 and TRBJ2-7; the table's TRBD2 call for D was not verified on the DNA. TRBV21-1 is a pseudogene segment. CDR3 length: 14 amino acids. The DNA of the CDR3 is TGTGCCAGCAGCCCCCCCCGAGAGCTCTACGAGCAGTACTTC. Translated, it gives CASSPPRELYEQYF.